Presented here are 26 T cell receptor beta chains from one specimen sequenced in a study of T cell repertoires in cytomegalovirus infection. TCRdb reprocessed the reads with MiXCR, giving one entry per CDR3 protein. In the table there are approximately 500,000 distinct CDR3 sequences, approximately 10% of which are singletons. The sample comprised PBMCs. The receptor source for this set is a human donor in good health (CMV status not recorded). Some clones in this sample may be carry-over from other donors' samples.

This clonotype has more than one count but fewer than ten. The chain carries TRBV18 and TRBJ1-5; D uncertain. The V end was cut by 2 bases, the J end by 6 bases, with 11 bases between. Germline CDR1 is KGHSH and CDR2 is LQKENI. The CDR3 is made up of 14 amino acids. The CDR3 loop is CASSPVAEVQPQHF. The CDR3 DNA reads as TGTGCCAGCTCACCAGTGGCTGAGGTTCAGCCCCAGCATTTT.

This clonotype showed up just a few times. J is TRBJ2-1 and V is TRBV29-1, with D unresolved. Germline V lookup: CDR1 SQVTM, CDR2 ANQGSEA. V gave up 5 bases and J gave up 3 bases, with 8 bases separating them. This CDR3 is 12 amino acids long. The CDR3 coding sequence is TGCAGCGTTTTGGGCAGCTACAATGAGCAGTTCTTC. It specifies CSVLGSYNEQFF.

This clonotype was counted a few times. The gene calls are TRBV6-6 and TRBJ2-2; 8 bases map to TRBD1. Germline CDR1 MNHNY, CDR2 SVGAGI (reference sequence). Losses at the gene ends were 6 bases for V and 0 bases for J; bases not matched to a gene: 6. This CDR3 is built from 16 residues. For the CDR3, the DNA is TGTGCCAGCAGCCACCTGGGACAGGCGAACACCGGGGAGCTGTTTTTT. Translation gives CASSHLGQANTGELFF.

Only a few counts were recorded for this clonotype. The rearrangement uses TRBV5-8 and TRBJ2-5, with 11 bases aligning to TRBD2. The V and J ends lost 9 bases and 1 base, in that order; junction bases with no gene match: 8. CDR3 length: 15 residues. Per germline, CDR1 SGHTS and CDR2 YDEGEE. The CDR3 region is CATTHTSGSQETQYF. The DNA for the CDR3 is TGTGCCACTACCCACACTAGCGGGAGCCAAGAGACCCAGTACTTC.

This clonotype was observed a few times. The chain combines TRBV20-1 with TRBJ1-5; TRBD1 agrees at 9 bases. Germline V gene data show CDR1 as DFQATT and CDR2 as SNEGSKA (reference sequence). Unmatched junction bases numbered 8, after V lost 5 bases and J lost 6 bases. The CDR3 spans 14 residues. The DNA for the CDR3 is TGCAGTGCTTCTAACAGGGGGCTTGGTCAGCCCCAGCATTTT. Residues: CSASNRGLGQPQHF.

This rearrangement joins TRBV5-5 to TRBJ1-5, with a possible D match to TRBD1 (5 bases). Trimming pared 4 bases from V and 3 bases from J, leaving 20 bases between. Germline CDR1 and CDR2: SGHKS and YYEKEE (reference sequence). CDR3 length equals 17 residues. CDR3 loop: CASSASGTSKPNQPQHF. The CDR3 region has the DNA TGTGCCAGCAGCGCGTCCGGGACCTCAAAGCCCAATCAGCCCCAGCATTTT.

This clonotype was counted many times. The CDR3 DNA reads TGCAGTGCTTTTTCTTCTAGCGGCTCCTACAATGAGCAGTTCTTC. Its translation is CSAFSSSGSYNEQFF. The chain combines TRBV20-1 with TRBJ2-1, with 7 nucleotides matching TRBD2. Germline trimming cut 5 bases from V and 0 bases from J; bases unmatched to any gene: 7. The germline V gene encodes CDR1 DFQATT and CDR2 SNEGSKA (reference sequence). The CDR3 length is 15 residues.

The rearrangement joins TRBV24-1 to TRBJ1-1; D is unresolved. V was pared by 5 bases and J by 1 base, with 10 bases between. The CDR3 loop spans 14 amino acids. Germline lookup yields CDR1 KGHDR and CDR2 SFDVKD. Written as DNA, the CDR3 is TGTGCCACCAGTGGCGCGGGCAGGAACACTGAAGCTTTCTTT. It encodes CATSGAGRNTEAFF.

This clonotype has a count of ten or more. The chain joins TRBV29-1 to TRBJ1-1; a possible D gene is TRBD1 (6 bases). The CDR3 spans 14 residues. Trimming shortened V by 7 bases and J by 1 base, and 16 bases separated the two germline ends. Germline CDR1 is SQVTM and CDR2 is ANQGSEA. The CDR3 DNA is TGCAGCGGAAGGGGGTTTACAGGGAACACTGAAGCTTTCTTT. Residues: CSGRGFTGNTEAFF.

This clonotype has ten or more counts. The rearrangement uses TRBV7-8 and TRBJ1-1; D is possibly TRBD1 (5 bases). Germline lookup yields CDR1 SGHVS and CDR2 FQNEAQ. The CDR3 has 13 amino acids. Trimming removed 8 bases from V and 0 bases from J, with 10 bases in between. The CDR3 sequence: CASGAGMNTEAFF. The CDR3 region has the DNA TGTGCCAGCGGGGCAGGGATGAACACTGAAGCTTTCTTT.

The table lists this clonotype with a few counts. The chain has TRBV29-1 and TRBJ2-1; 8 bases line up with TRBD2. The V segment lost 6 bases and the J segment 0 bases; nucleotides outside the gene matches: 4. There are 14 residues in the CDR3. The germline V gene has CDR1 SQVTM and CDR2 ANQGSEA. CDR3: CSVRSGSSYNEQFF. CDR3 sequence (DNA): TGCAGCGTAAGAAGCGGGAGCTCCTACAATGAGCAGTTCTTC.

This clonotype was detected a few times. The limits of the CDR3 on the DNA are not certain, so only TCRdb's listed CDR3 is given. V usage is TRBV7-3 and J usage is TRBJ2-6. The CDR3 has 14 residues if both end residues are counted. Germline V gene data show CDR1 as SGHTA and CDR2 as FQGTGA. The CDR3 is CASSTSGGANVLTF.

This clonotype was observed many times. This chain connects TRBV7-9 to TRBJ2-7; D unclear. Germline lookup yields CDR1 SEHNR and CDR2 FQNEAQ (reference sequence). The ends were cut back, 0 bases at V and 5 bases at J, with 11 bases in the middle. The CDR3 loop spans 14 amino acids. CDR3 protein: CASSLANDYHEQYF. Written as DNA, the CDR3 is TGTGCCAGCAGCTTAGCGAACGATTATCACGAGCAGTACTTC.

V and J are TRBV6-6 and TRBJ2-7; D possibly corresponds to TRBD1 (6 bases). V lost 8 bases and J lost 0, with 14 bases in between. The germline V gene has CDR1 MNHNY and CDR2 SVGAGI (reference sequence). The CDR3 is made up of 14 amino acids. CDR3 sequence (DNA): TGTGCCAGCCTCTCCGGACAGCTCTCCTACGAGCAGTACTTC. This encodes CASLSGQLSYEQYF.

This clonotype was detected many times. This chain joins TRBV29-1 and TRBJ2-7; 7 bases map to TRBD1. CDR1 is SQVTM and CDR2 is ANQGSEA in the germline V gene. J gave up 6 bases and V 6 bases, and 2 bases lay outside the gene matches. This CDR3 is built from 10 residues. In DNA form, the CDR3 reads TGCAGCGTGCGGACAGGCGAGCAGTACTTC. Translated, it gives CSVRTGEQYF.

This clonotype was seen at least ten times. The gene calls are TRBV19 and TRBJ1-1; D perhaps matches TRBD1 (6 bases). The length of the CDR3 is 14 residues. Trimming removed 6 bases at V and 1 base at J, with 12 bases between. Germline V CDR1 and CDR2: LNHDA, SQIVND (reference sequence). This CDR3 is CASRPTGKNTEAFF. The CDR3 coding sequence is TGTGCCAGTAGACCAACAGGGAAGAACACTGAAGCTTTCTTT.

The rearrangement links TRBV5-1 to TRBJ2-5; TRBD2 is a possible D gene (6 bases). Germline CDR1 and CDR2: SGHRS and YFSETQ. The CDR3 length is 15 residues. V lost 3 bases and J lost 5, with 17 bases in between. The CDR3 protein is CASSSIGTSGETQYF. The DNA for the CDR3 is TGCGCCAGCAGCTCAATCGGGACTTCCGGGGAGACCCAGTACTTC.

As concerns this clonotype: The junction departs from germline at one end; a sequencing error may be responsible. The chain employs TRBV18 and TRBJ2-7; D is ambiguous. Per germline, CDR1 KGHSH and CDR2 LQKENI. The CDR3 is made up of 13 amino acids. The chain's CDR3 is CASSPGQSYERYF. CDR3 DNA: TGTGCCAGCTCCCCGGGCCAATCCTACGAGCGGTACTTC. The whole variable domain, remainder taken from reference TRBV18 and TRBJ2-7, is NAGVMQNPRHLVRRRGQEARLRCSPMKGHSHVYWYRQLPEEGLKFMVYLQKENIIDESGMPKERFSAEFPKEGPSILRIQQVVRGDSAAYFCASSPGQSYERYFGPGTRLTVT.

The V gene is TRBV5-1, the J gene TRBJ2-7, with D perhaps matching TRBD2 (5 bases). CDR3 size: 15 residues. Trimming took 0 bases from V and 5 from J, leaving 15 bases between them. In germline, CDR1 is SGHRS, CDR2 YFSETQ. CDR3 protein: CASSLDGTSFDEQYF. Written as DNA, the CDR3 is TGCGCCAGCAGCTTGGACGGCACTAGTTTTGACGAGCAGTACTTC.

This clonotype was seen ten or more times. The rearrangement links TRBV6-1 to TRBJ1-2, with no clear D. Germline CDR1 and CDR2: MNHNS and SASEGT. This CDR3 is 15 amino acids long. Trimming removed 3 bases at V and 0 bases at J, with 11 bases between. CDR3 nucleotides: TGTGCCAGCAGTGATGCGCAGCAATCTAACTATGGCTACACCTTC. Translation gives CASSDAQQSNYGYTF.

This clonotype was counted many times. CDR3 loop: CASSEEKRGNSYNSPLHF. The CDR3 DNA reads TGTGCCAGCAGTGAAGAAAAACGGGGGAACTCCTATAATTCACCCCTCCACTTT. V gene TRBV6-1 combines with J gene TRBJ1-6; D might be TRBD1 (5 bases). Trimming took 1 base from V and 0 from J, leaving 13 bases between them. The CDR3 has 18 residues. The germline CDR1 and CDR2 sequences are MNHNS and SASEGT.

The chain has TRBV30 and TRBJ1-2; tentative D call: TRBD1 (6 bases). V dropped 2 bases and J dropped 6 bases, with 28 bases sitting between them. CDR3 length: 18 amino acids. The germline gives CDR1 GTSNPN, CDR2 SVGIG (reference sequence). CDR3 nucleotides: TGTGCCTGGAGTCCGACCCTCCAAACGGGGGCATCCAGGAATGGCTACACCTTC. Translating it yields CAWSPTLQTGASRNGYTF.

This clonotype was observed at least ten times. As DNA, the CDR3 is TGTGCCAGCAGCTTATGGACTAGCGGAACTAGCTCCTACAATGAGCAGTTCTTC. This codes for CASSLWTSGTSSYNEQFF. The V and J genes are TRBV11-2 and TRBJ2-1, with 10 bases fitting TRBD2. The CDR3 is 18 residues long. The ends lost 2 bases at V and 0 bases at J; junction bases unmatched: 7. From germline, CDR1 is SGHAT and CDR2 FQNNGV. The full variable domain, its missing parts supplied by reference TRBV11-2 and TRBJ2-1, is EAGVAQSPRYKIIEKRQSVAFWCNPISGHATLYWYQQILGQGPKLLIQFQNNGVVDDSQLPKDRFSAERLKGVDSTLKIQPAKLEDSAVYLCASSLWTSGTSSYNEQFFGPGTRLTVL.

This clonotype was detected many times. This sequence joins TRBV7-2 and TRBJ2-3, with D uncertain. CDR1 and CDR2 (germline): SGHTA, FQGNSA. The CDR3 is 14 amino acids. V was trimmed by 3 bases and J by 2 bases, leaving 9 bases between them. CDR3 region: CASSFQGYTDTQYF. The CDR3 DNA is TGTGCCAGCAGCTTCCAAGGGTACACAGATACGCAGTATTTT.

This clonotype has at least ten counts. The J gene is TRBJ1-2, the V gene TRBV6-5; D remains ambiguous. CDR3 size: 12 residues. Trimming pared 2 bases from V and 7 bases from J, leaving 8 bases between. The germline V gene has CDR1 MNHEY and CDR2 SVGAGI. CDR3 sequence reads: CASSYGLGGYTF. In nucleotides, the CDR3 is TGTGCCAGCAGTTACGGGCTCGGTGGCTACACCTTC.

The gene calls are TRBV20-1 and TRBJ2-1; TRBD2 aligns across 10 bases. The CDR3 extends over 18 amino acids. Germline-derived CDR1 and CDR2 are DFQATT and SNEGSKA (reference sequence). Losses at the gene ends were 0 bases for V and 4 bases for J; bases not matched to a gene: 12. CDR3 sequence (DNA): TGCAGTGCTAGAGATAGGGGGCCTAGCGGGAGAGGGTACAATGAGCAGTTCTTC. Residues: CSARDRGPSGRGYNEQFF.